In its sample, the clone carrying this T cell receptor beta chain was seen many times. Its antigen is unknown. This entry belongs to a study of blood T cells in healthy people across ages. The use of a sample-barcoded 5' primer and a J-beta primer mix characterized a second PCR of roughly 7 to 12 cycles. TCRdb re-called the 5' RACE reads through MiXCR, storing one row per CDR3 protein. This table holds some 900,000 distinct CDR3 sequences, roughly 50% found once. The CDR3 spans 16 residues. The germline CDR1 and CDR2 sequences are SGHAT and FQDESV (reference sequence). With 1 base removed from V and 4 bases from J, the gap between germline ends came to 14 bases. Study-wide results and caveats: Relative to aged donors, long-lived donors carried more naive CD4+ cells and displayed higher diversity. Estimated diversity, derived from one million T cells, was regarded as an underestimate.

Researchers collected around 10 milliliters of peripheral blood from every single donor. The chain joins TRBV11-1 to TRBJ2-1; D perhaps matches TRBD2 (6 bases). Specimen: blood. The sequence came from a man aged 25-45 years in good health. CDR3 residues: CASSLVTGGAYNEQFF. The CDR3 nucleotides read TGTGCCAGCAGCTTAGTAACTGGCGGGGCTTACAATGAGCAGTTCTTC.